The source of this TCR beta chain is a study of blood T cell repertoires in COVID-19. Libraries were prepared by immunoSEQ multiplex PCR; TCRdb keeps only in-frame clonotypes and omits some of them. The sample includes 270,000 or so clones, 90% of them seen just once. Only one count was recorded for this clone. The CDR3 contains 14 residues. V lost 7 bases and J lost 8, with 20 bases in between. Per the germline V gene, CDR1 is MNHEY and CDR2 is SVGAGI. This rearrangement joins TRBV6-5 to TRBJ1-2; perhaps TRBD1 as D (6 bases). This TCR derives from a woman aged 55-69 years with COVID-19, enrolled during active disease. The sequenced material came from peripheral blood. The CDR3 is CASTEGGTVEGYTF. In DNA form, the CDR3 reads TGTGCCAGCACCGAGGGGGGGACGGTAGAAGGCTACACCTTC.